The 15 T cell receptor beta chains listed next were all sequenced from one sample in a study of blood T cell repertoires in COVID-19. Using immunoSEQ multiplex PCR, the repertoire was profiled, and TCRdb retains in-frame clones only, with some absent. The sample shows 250,000 or so clones, 83% of them seen only once. The sample was peripheral blood. The receptors derive from a human donor in a cohort sampled during active COVID-19.

This clone has just a few counts. J is TRBJ1-5 and V is TRBV6-6; 7 bases are shared with TRBD1. The CDR3 covers 13 residues. Trimming removed 8 bases from V and 7 bases from J; junction bases left unmatched: 8. Germline values: CDR1 MNHNY, CDR2 SVGAGI (reference sequence). CDR3: CASLRQGGQPQHF. The DNA for the CDR3 is TGTGCCAGCCTTAGACAGGGAGGACAGCCCCAGCATTTT.

This clone was detected once. The chain uses TRBV14 and TRBJ1-1; TRBD1 might be the D (6 bases). Germline V lookup: CDR1 SGHDN, CDR2 FVKESK. Trimming left V 1 base short and J 4 bases short, with 10 bases between. The CDR3 length is 14 residues. CDR3 nucleotides: TGTGCCAGCAGCCAAGCAGGGGCAGGCACTGAAGCTTTCTTT. Amino acids: CASSQAGAGTEAFF.

The CDR3 DNA follows: TGTGCCAGCAGCGCTCGGGACAGGGCAAACACTGAAGCTTTCTTT. It yields the protein CASSARDRANTEAFF. This chain connects TRBV9 to TRBJ1-1; TRBD1 matches at 9 bases. V trimming: 3 bases; J trimming: 2 bases; junction bases outside the gene matches: 5. CDR3 length equals 15 residues. The V gene's germline CDR1 is SGDLS and CDR2 YYNGEE.

This clone came up once. The chain employs TRBV7-9 and TRBJ2-7; D is possibly TRBD2 (6 bases). Trimming removed 4 bases from V and 5 bases from J, with 18 bases in between. Looked up from germline, CDR1 is SEHNR and CDR2 is FQNEAQ (reference sequence). The CDR3 totals 15 residues. The CDR3: CASSSILRRGDEQYF. CDR3 DNA sequence: TGTGCCAGCAGCTCCATCCTACGGAGGGGCGACGAGCAGTACTTC.

The sample holds a few counts of this clone. This CDR3 reads CASSQDSQGLYEKLFF. In DNA form, the CDR3 reads TGTGCCAGCAGCCAAGATTCGCAGGGACTATATGAAAAACTGTTTTTT. The V and J genes are TRBV4-2 and TRBJ1-4, with a weak D call TRBD1 (5 bases). CDR3 length equals 16 residues. Germline assignment: CDR1 LGHNA and CDR2 YNFKEQ. V was clipped by 0 bases and J by 6 bases, with 14 bases between them.

V and J are TRBV7-9 and TRBJ2-7; TRBD1 aligns across 8 bases. The CDR3 covers 15 residues. J lost 2 bases, V lost 4 bases, and 7 bases had no gene match. Germline lookup yields CDR1 SEHNR and CDR2 FQNEAQ (reference sequence). The DNA for the CDR3 is TGTGCCAGCAGCTCTAGGACAGGGACCCCCTACGAGCAGTACTTC. Translation: CASSSRTGTPYEQYF.

The chain recombines TRBV9 with TRBJ1-2; 7 bases match TRBD1. Losses at the gene ends were 3 bases for V and 4 bases for J; bases not matched to a gene: 9. Germline CDR1 and CDR2: SGDLS and YYNGEE. The CDR3 is 15 amino acids. The CDR3 is CASSAQSGTAYGYTF. CDR3 DNA: TGTGCCAGCAGCGCTCAATCCGGGACAGCCTATGGCTACACCTTC.

This clone was counted at least ten times. The gene calls are TRBV30 and TRBJ1-1, with 8 bases aligning to TRBD1. This CDR3 spans 14 amino acids. Germline-derived CDR1 and CDR2 are GTSNPN and SVGIG (reference sequence). Germline trimming cut 4 bases from V and 11 bases from J; bases unmatched to any gene: 15. CDR3 sequence: CAWKHKGQAVGAFF. In DNA, the CDR3 is TGTGCCTGGAAGCATAAGGGACAGGCCGTGGGGGCTTTCTTT.

This chain links TRBV3-1 (or the pseudogene TRBV3-2) with TRBJ1-1; 10 bases are shared with TRBD1. The J segment lost 3 bases and the V segment lost 2 bases, leaving 9 bases of the junction unmatched. The CDR3 consists of 17 residues. CDR1 is LGHDT, CDR2 YNNKEL, per germline (reference sequence). The CDR3 sequence is CASSQNAGTGEDTEAFF. CDR3 DNA: TGTGCCAGCAGCCAAAACGCCGGGACAGGGGAGGACACTGAAGCTTTCTTT.

The chain joins TRBV3-1 (or the pseudogene TRBV3-2) to TRBJ2-4; D is possibly TRBD2 (6 bases). CDR1 is LGHDT and CDR2 is YNNKEL in the germline V gene (reference sequence). The ends were cut back, 3 bases at V and 6 bases at J, with 15 bases in the middle. This CDR3 has 15 residues. The CDR3 nucleotides are TGTGCCAGCAGCCAGCCAGTGGGGACTCTAAACATTCAGTACTTC. Translation: CASSQPVGTLNIQYF.

The chain combines TRBV27 with TRBJ2-3; D gene ambiguous. The germline V gene encodes CDR1 MNHEY and CDR2 SMNVEV (reference sequence). This CDR3 region has 15 residues. V shed 3 bases and J shed 0 bases, with 10 bases lying between them. The CDR3: CASSFSLLSTDTQYF. In DNA, the CDR3 is TGTGCCAGCAGTTTTTCGTTGTTGAGCACAGATACGCAGTATTTT.

CDR3 loop: CASRPPGGEGFVEFF. The CDR3 bases are TGTGCCAGCAGGCCCCCCGGCGGGGAGGGATTTGTGGAGTTCTTC. The chain uses TRBV6-5 and TRBJ2-1; 7 nucleotides agree with TRBD2. Germline assignment: CDR1 MNHEY and CDR2 SVGAGI. V lost 6 bases, J lost 14 bases, and 19 bases stayed unmatched. The CDR3 sequence is 15 residues long.

The table lists this clone with a few counts. The rearrangement links TRBV5-1 to TRBJ2-1; 7 positions agree with TRBD1. This CDR3 has 15 residues. In germline, CDR1 is SGHRS, CDR2 YFSETQ. Unmatched junction bases numbered 8, after V lost 4 bases and J lost 4 bases. CDR3 loop: CASSPLGQTYNEQFF. The CDR3 region has the DNA TGCGCCAGCAGCCCTCTGGGACAGACGTACAATGAGCAGTTCTTC.

J is TRBJ1-2 and V is TRBV6-4, with TRBD1 matching 9 bases. J was trimmed by 7 bases and V by 8 bases; bases with no gene match: 14. The CDR3 runs to 15 residues. Germline V gene data show CDR1 as MRHNA and CDR2 as SNTAGT. This CDR3 reads CASSQGGTGYRGYTF. The CDR3 coding sequence is TGTGCCAGCTCCCAGGGTGGGACAGGGTACCGTGGCTACACCTTC.

This chain connects TRBV28 to TRBJ2-1; D is undetermined. CDR3 size: 12 residues. Germline assignment: CDR1 MDHEN and CDR2 SYDVKM. The V end was cut by 6 bases, the J end by 6 bases, with 9 bases between. CDR3 sequence: CASSTGPNEQFF. CDR3 nucleotides: TGTGCCAGCAGCACCGGTCCCAATGAGCAGTTCTTC.